This paragraph covers one T cell receptor (beta chain) sequence. Its specificity is not known. This sample is drawn from a study of cytomegalovirus exposure and HLA in healthy donors. About the research overall: An analysis done earlier identified about 120 million unique TCR beta sequences from around 180 million T cells. The study, taken as a whole, reports: Presence/absence analyses treated sequencing depth as roughly uniform across donors. A few chains tied to CMV proved CMV antigen-specific in vitro.

V dropped 5 bases and J dropped 2; count of bases not matched to a gene: 11. The CDR3 sequence is 17 residues long. CDR1 and CDR2 from the germline V gene are LNHNV and YYDKDF (reference sequence). Donors counted as nominally healthy when sampled, yet unrecorded immune exposures were likely. With 60 Vbeta and 13 Jbeta primers, the PCR was carried out. Sequenced by immunoSEQ multiplex PCR; TCRdb stores in-frame clones only, minus some. The table includes around 190,000 clones, more than 65% detected once. The gene calls are TRBV15 and TRBJ1-5, with TRBD1 matching 8 bases. The sample taken for sequencing was PBMCs. The sequence was collected from a man aged 40-55 years in good health and CMV-seropositive. The CDR3 bases are TGTGCCACCAGCCCCCGGACAGGGTATCAGCGCAATCAGCCCCAGCATTTT. The encoded protein is CATSPRTGYQRNQPQHF. Complete variable domain (other parts from reference TRBV15 and TRBJ1-5): DAMVIQNPRYQVTQFGKPVTLSCSQTLNHNVMYWYQQKSSQAPKLLFHYYDKDFNNEADTPDNFQSRRPNTSFCFLDIRSPGLGDTAMYLCATSPRTGYQRNQPQHFGDGTRLSIL.